There are a few counts of the clone carrying this TCR beta chain. The data were obtained in a study of blood T cell repertoires in COVID-19. Study details: Italy, Spain and the United States were the sources of the convalescent and acute COVID-19 samples. The cDNA or gDNA used as material had been derived from T cells, B-cell-depleted T cells, or PBMCs.

Authors' methods: Estimation of nucleated cell counts was performed using reference gene primer amplification. Produced via immunoSEQ multiplex PCR; TCRdb's table is partial and in-frame only. V, J and clone size reflect that table, while D and trimming were determined from the DNA. The sample yields 120,000 or so clones, approximately 68% seen once. The sequenced sample was peripheral blood. The TCR originated in a woman aged 70-85 years with acute or convalescent COVID-19.

The DNA for the CDR3 is TGTGCCAGCAGCGTCGACAGGGGATCTAACTATGGCTACACCTTC. It specifies CASSVDRGSNYGYTF. V and J are TRBV11-2 and TRBJ1-2, with 8 bases fitting TRBD1. This CDR3 contains 15 residues. V lost 5 bases, J lost 0 bases, and 5 bases stayed unmatched. Germline V gives CDR1 SGHAT, CDR2 FQNNGV.